The TCR beta chain described here comes from a study of cytomegalovirus exposure and HLA in healthy donors. TCRdb's copy holds only in-frame clones and misses some; the assay was immunoSEQ multiplex PCR. The sample has about 130,000 clones; almost 90% are singletons. The CDR3 spans 14 residues. Germline CDR1 and CDR2: SGHRS and YFSETQ. Between the trimmed V and J ends, which lost 7 bases and 2 bases, there was a span of 12 bases. Input material: PBMCs. The sequence came from a man in his thirties or forties in good health and CMV-seronegative. V gene TRBV5-1 combines with J gene TRBJ2-2; D remains unclear. The CDR3 region has the DNA TGCGCCAGCGCAGAGCGCTATAACACCGGGGAGCTGTTTTTT. Amino acid sequence: CASAERYNTGELFF.